These 19 T cell receptor beta chains were sequenced from one sample in a study of tumor-infiltrating lymphocytes in primary liver carcinoma (dated by TCRdb to about 2017). Data came from an Illumina HiSeq 2500. Using a constant-region primer and ProtoScript II reverse transcriptase, TCRbeta-specific cDNA was reverse-transcribed from roughly 500 ng total RNA. Three nested multiplex PCR rounds, following a slightly modified ARM-PCR procedure, were used to build the TCRbeta libraries. Each of the first two PCR rounds ran for approximately 10 cycles and used multiplex TRBV1-TRBV30 forward primers together with a Cbeta reverse primer. Starting from the raw public reads, TCRdb applied fastp trimming at Q25, assembled clones with MiXCR and retained in-frame beta chains. Rows matching on CDR3 protein sequence are summarized as one entry with the most common DNA and genes. For this sample there are more than 100,000 distinct CDR3 sequences; less than 80% appear just once. Together, the top ten hold roughly 8.8% of the sample.

Without any cell sorting, total RNA and DNA were extracted together from approximately 20-30 mg of bulk tissue using the AllPrep DNA/RNA mini kit. The sequencing sample was made of liver tumor tissue from sampling region 1. What the cell subset or site label conveys for this sample: tumor region T1, superior pole. The receptors originated from a woman aged 60-75 years with primary liver carcinoma and hepatitis B virus infection.

As for this clonotype: A read error may account for a junction end that differs from germline. The V call is TRBV11-2, the J call TRBJ2-1, with D possibly matching TRBD1 (6 bases). This CDR3 is built from 13 residues. The germline V gene encodes CDR1 SGHAT and CDR2 FQNNGV. CDR3 nucleotides: TGTGCCAGGAGCTTGAACAGGGACGATGAGCAGTTCTTT. This codes for CARSLNRDDEQFF. The whole variable domain, remainder taken from reference TRBV11-2 and TRBJ2-1, is EAGVAQSPRYKIIEKRQSVAFWCNPISGHATLYWYQQILGQGPKLLIQFQNNGVVDDSQLPKDRFSAERLKGVDSTLKIQPAKLEDSAVYLCARSLNRDDEQFFGPGTRLTVL.

Concerning this clonotype itself: A read error may be the cause here, since a much bigger clone is one base away. The J gene is TRBJ2-1, the V gene TRBV5-4; 13 bases align to TRBD2. Germline CDR1 SGHNT, CDR2 YYREEE (reference sequence). Trimming removed 0 bases from V and 7 bases from J; junction bases left unmatched: 4. The CDR3 runs 16 residues. CDR3 residues: CASSLGWTSGRNEQFF. In DNA form, the CDR3 reads TGTGCCAGCAGCTTGGGCTGGACTAGCGGGAGAAATGAGCAGTTCTTC.

J is TRBJ2-5 and V is TRBV11-3; D gene ambiguous. This CDR3 has 12 amino acids. With 1 base removed from V and 5 bases from J, the gap between germline ends came to 5 bases. Germline loops: CDR1 SGHNT, CDR2 YENEEA. The chain's CDR3 is CASSLVRETQYF. The CDR3 nucleotides read TGTGCCAGCAGCTTAGTACGGGAGACCCAGTACTTC.

In the case of this clonotype: This may arise from a read error, as a much more abundant clone is one base away. The rearrangement links TRBV6-1 to TRBJ1-2; unclear D gene. Germline V CDR1 and CDR2: MNHNS, SASEGT. The CDR3 runs 10 residues. CDR3 protein: CASSDWESYF. The DNA for the CDR3 is TGTGCCAGCAGTGATTGGGAAAGCTACTTC.

In regard to this clonotype: With a much larger clone just one base away, this may be a read error. The chain links TRBV5-6 to TRBJ2-1; 10 nucleotides agree with TRBD2. Germline lookup yields CDR1 SGHDT and CDR2 YYEEEE. CDR3 length equals 15 residues. J lost 6 bases, V lost 0 bases, and 3 bases had no gene match. This CDR3 is CASSLDRLAGNEQFF. DNA for the CDR3: TGTGCCAGCAGCTTGGACCGACTAGCGGGCAATGAGCAGTTCTTC.

This clonotype was seen only a few times. The chain is built from TRBV7-6 and TRBJ1-4; the D gene is possibly TRBD1 (5 bases). V was shortened by 2 bases and J by 3 bases, with 13 bases between the two germline ends. Germline V gene data show CDR1 as SGHVS and CDR2 as FNYEAQ. This CDR3 contains 16 residues. The CDR3 region has the DNA TGTGCCAGCAGCTTATGGGGGTATACAGCTAATGAAAAACTGTTTTTT. It specifies CASSLWGYTANEKLFF.

As for this clonotype: The junction departs from the called germline gene at one end, perhaps through a read error. The chain uses TRBV29-1 and TRBJ2-5, with D perhaps given as TRBD1 or TRBD2 (6 bases each). The CDR3 length is 15 residues. CDR1 SQVTM and CDR2 ANQGSEA come from the germline V gene. The DNA of the CDR3 is TGCAGCGTTGAAGGGGGGGCAGGGGAACGAGAGACACAGTACTTC. Protein: CSVEGGAGERETQYF.

The V and J genes are TRBV5-1 and TRBJ2-5, with D possibly TRBD1 on 6 matching bases. Trimming took 4 bases from V and 1 from J, leaving 14 bases between them. Germline lookup yields CDR1 SGHRS and CDR2 YFSETQ. The CDR3 contains 15 residues. The chain's CDR3 is CASSVTDRLQETQYF. Here the CDR3 DNA reads TGCGCCAGCAGCGTAACTGACAGGCTCCAAGAGACCCAGTACTTC.

With respect to this clonotype: A junction end diverges from the germline sequence, so it may reflect a read error. V gene TRBV18 combines with J gene TRBJ1-2, with D unresolved. In germline, CDR1 is KGHSH, CDR2 LQKENI. The CDR3 consists of 14 residues. The CDR3, as DNA: TGTCCCAGCTCACCGGTGACACTTCAATATGGCTACACCTTC. The encoded protein is CPSSPVTLQYGYTF. The full variable domain, in which reference TRBV18 and TRBJ1-2 provide the parts outside the CDR3, is NAGVMQNPRHLVRRRGQEARLRCSPMKGHSHVYWYRQLPEEGLKFMVYLQKENIIDESGMPKERFSAEFPKEGPSILRIQQVVRGDSAAYFCPSSPVTLQYGYTFGSGTRLTVV.

With respect to this clonotype: Its ends do not fully match the called genes, so a read error is possible. V and J are TRBV11-2 and TRBJ2-1, with 9 bases lining up with TRBD2. In germline, CDR1 is SGHAT, CDR2 FQNNGV. This CDR3 comprises 14 residues. CDR3 bases: TGTGCCAGCAGCTTACTAGCGGGGAAAGGGGGGCAGTTTTTC. It specifies CASSLLAGKGGQFF. The full variable domain, its missing parts supplied by reference TRBV11-2 and TRBJ2-1, is EAGVAQSPRYKIIEKRQSVAFWCNPISGHATLYWYQQILGQGPKLLIQFQNNGVVDDSQLPKDRFSAERLKGVDSTLKIQPAKLEDSAVYLCASSLLAGKGGQFFGPGTRLTVL.

This clonotype was counted a few times. It may be a read error: a sequence one base away is much more abundant. The chain employs TRBV12-3 or TRBV12-4 and TRBJ2-1; the match to TRBD2 covers 7 bases. V gave up 4 bases and J gave up 8 bases; unmatched junction bases: 11. The CDR3 covers 15 residues. The CDR3 protein is CASSYRTRCFDEQFF. The CDR3 nucleotides read TGTGCCAGCAGTTACCGGACTAGGTGTTTCGATGAGCAGTTCTTC.

This clonotype came up many times. This chain uses TRBV12-3 or TRBV12-4 with TRBJ1-4, with TRBD1 identical over 9 bases. This CDR3 has 16 amino acids. Losses at the gene ends were 5 bases for V and 7 bases for J; bases not matched to a gene: 11. CDR3 DNA sequence: TGTGCCAGCAGTCACACCTCCGGGACAGGGTCTGAAAAACTGTTTTTT. This gives the protein CASSHTSGTGSEKLFF.

This clonotype has at least ten counts. V usage is TRBV29-1 and J usage is TRBJ2-3; D may be TRBD2 (5 bases). Germline V gene lookup returns CDR1 SQVTM and CDR2 ANQGSEA. V was clipped by 6 bases and J by 2 bases, with 15 bases between them. CDR3 length: 14 residues. The CDR3 nucleotides read TGCAGCGTCTCCAGAGGGATTAACACAGATACGCAGTATTTT. Translated, it gives CSVSRGINTDTQYF.

About this clonotype: Its ends do not fully match the called genes, so a read error is possible. The chain employs TRBV11-2 and TRBJ1-4; tentatively, D is TRBD1 (6 bases). Germline V lookup: CDR1 SGHAT, CDR2 FQNNGV. This CDR3 region has 14 residues. The CDR3 DNA reads TGTGCCAGCAACTCCCCGACAGGAAGGGAAAAACCGTTTTTT. Translated, it gives CASNSPTGREKPFF. Complete variable domain (other parts from reference TRBV11-2 and TRBJ1-4): EAGVAQSPRYKIIEKRQSVAFWCNPISGHATLYWYQQILGQGPKLLIQFQNNGVVDDSQLPKDRFSAERLKGVDSTLKIQPAKLEDSAVYLCASNSPTGREKPFFGSGTQLSVL.

This clonotype is termed medium-sized. This rearrangement joins TRBV11-2 to TRBJ2-1; D is perhaps TRBD1 (6 bases). The CDR3 is 17 amino acids. Trimming removed 0 bases from V and 3 bases from J, with 15 bases in between. Per the germline V gene, CDR1 is SGHAT and CDR2 is FQNNGV. The CDR3 nucleotides are TGTGCCAGCAGCTTAGATCAACAGGGTATAGTCTACAATGAGCAGTTCTTC. It yields the protein CASSLDQQGIVYNEQFF.

There are many counts of this clonotype. The chain couples TRBV5-4 to TRBJ2-7; TRBD1 matches at 7 bases. Germline loops: CDR1 SGHNT, CDR2 YYREEE (reference sequence). J was trimmed by 2 bases and V by 4 bases; bases with no gene match: 6. The CDR3 has 14 residues. CDR3 amino acids: CASSPGTVPYEQYF. The CDR3 bases are TGTGCCAGCAGCCCCGGGACAGTACCCTACGAGCAGTACTTC.

Comments on this clonotype: The junction and the germline gene differ at one end; a read error may be behind it. V usage is TRBV11-1 and J usage is TRBJ2-1, with D unresolved. Germline V gene data show CDR1 as SGHAT and CDR2 as FQDESV (reference sequence). The CDR3 spans 13 residues. The CDR3 DNA follows: TGTGCCAGCAGTTTAGGGATTGTAAATGAGCAGTTATTC. Translation gives CASSLGIVNEQLF.

Only one count was recorded for this clonotype. The chain is built from TRBV6-1 and TRBJ2-6, with a tentative D call TRBD2 (6 bases). Germline CDR1 reads MNHNS; CDR2 reads SASEGT. This CDR3 is 20 amino acids long. Trimming left V 1 base short and J 2 bases short, with 21 bases between. The CDR3 region has the DNA TGTGCCAGCAGTGAAGGACTGGGGGGATGGGGTGAGGCTGGGGCCAACGTCCTGACTTTC. Translation gives CASSEGLGGWGEAGANVLTF.

This clonotype has a single count. The chain links TRBV12-3 or TRBV12-4 to TRBJ2-7; the D is unclear. The V and J ends lost 1 base and 12 bases respectively, with 16 bases between them. The CDR3 runs to 13 residues. CDR3 in amino acids: CASSLDTSYDLYF. The CDR3 nucleotides read TGTGCCAGCAGTTTAGACACCTCCTACGATCTGTACTTC.